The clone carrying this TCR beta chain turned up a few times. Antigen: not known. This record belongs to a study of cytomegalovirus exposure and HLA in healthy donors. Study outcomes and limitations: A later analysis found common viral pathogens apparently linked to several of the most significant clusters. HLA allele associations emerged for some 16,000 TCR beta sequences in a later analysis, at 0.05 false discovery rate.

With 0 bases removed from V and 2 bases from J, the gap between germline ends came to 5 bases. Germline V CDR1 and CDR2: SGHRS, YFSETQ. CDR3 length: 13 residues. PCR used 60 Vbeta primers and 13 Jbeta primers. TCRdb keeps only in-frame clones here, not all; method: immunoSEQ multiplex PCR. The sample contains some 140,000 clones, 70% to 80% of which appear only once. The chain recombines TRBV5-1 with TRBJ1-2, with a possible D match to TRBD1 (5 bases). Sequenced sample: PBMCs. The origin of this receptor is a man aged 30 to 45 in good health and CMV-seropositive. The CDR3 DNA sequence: TGCGCCAGCAGCTTGGGACAGAACTATGGCTACACCTTC. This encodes CASSLGQNYGYTF.